This paragraph covers one TCR beta chain sequence. Its antigen remains unidentified. These data are taken from a study of cytomegalovirus exposure and HLA in healthy donors. General study points: Subsequent analysis found a tendency for first-cohort TCR clusters to co-occur within the 120 or so validation repertoires.

TCRdb keeps only in-frame clones here, not all; method: immunoSEQ multiplex PCR. The sample yields under 300,000 clones, 90% seen once. This clonotype was sampled from a woman aged 18-29 years in good health and CMV-seronegative. Sequences were obtained from PBMCs.

CDR3: CASSFLAISGANVLTF. DNA for the CDR3: TGCGCCAGCAGCTTTCTTGCTATCTCTGGGGCCAACGTCCTGACTTTC. V is TRBV5-1 and J is TRBJ2-6; D ambiguous. CDR1 and CDR2 from the germline V gene are SGHRS and YFSETQ. There are 16 residues in the CDR3. The germline V and J ends were trimmed by 2 bases and 0 bases, with 9 bases remaining between them.